This TCR beta chain was sequenced during a study of control samples from healthy donors and cancer patients. The CDR3 has 15 residues. The germline CDR1 and CDR2 sequences are GTSNPN and SVGIG (reference sequence). V gave up 6 bases and J gave up 0 bases, with 16 bases separating them. Here immunoSEQ multiplex PCR was the method, and the copy in TCRdb shows in-frame clones only, minus some. The sample lists more than 110,000 clones; 80% to 95% were seen once. The origin of this receptor is a young man in good health. The sequencing input was blood. The V call is TRBV30, the J call TRBJ2-3; D might be TRBD2 (6 bases). This CDR3 is CACNVAGLSTDTQYF. The CDR3 DNA sequence: TGTGCCTGTAACGTGGCGGGACTTAGCACAGATACGCAGTATTTT. Full variable domain (outside the CDR3, taken from reference TRBV30 and TRBJ2-3): SQTIHQWPATLVQPVGSPLSLECTVEGTSNPNLYWYRQAAGRGLQLLFYSVGIGQISSEVPQNLSASRPQDRQFILSSKKLLLSDSGFYLCACNVAGLSTDTQYFGPGTRLTVL.